Presented here are 2 T cell receptor beta chains from one specimen sequenced in a study of T cells after yellow fever vaccination. Via MiXCR, TCRdb re-called the 5' RACE reads, giving one row per CDR3 protein. The sample includes a few hundred thousand distinct CDR3 sequences, 4.1% seen only once; the top ten take 20% to 25%. Specimen: PBMCs, collected 5 days after the yellow fever booster vaccination. Receptors were obtained from a man younger than 30 who received the YFV17D yellow fever vaccine.

The genes are TRBV7-2 and TRBJ1-1, with D possibly matching TRBD1 (5 bases). The germline V gene encodes CDR1 SGHTA and CDR2 FQGNSA. V shed 1 base and J shed 10 bases, with 13 bases lying between them. CDR3 length equals 13 residues. The DNA of the CDR3 is TGTGCCAGCAGCTTAGAGTCCGGGGGGGTAGCTTTCTTT. Encoded protein: CASSLESGGVAFF.

The chain is built from TRBV3-1 and TRBJ1-1; TRBD1 matches at 7 bases. Germline loops: CDR1 LGHDT, CDR2 YNNKEL (reference sequence). CDR3 length: 16 residues. The V gene end was trimmed by 3 bases and the J gene end by 0 bases; junction bases not matched to a gene: 7. For the CDR3, the DNA is TGTGCCAGCAGCCACTTAACGACAGGGATGAACACTGAAGCTTTCTTT. Its translation is CASSHLTTGMNTEAFF.